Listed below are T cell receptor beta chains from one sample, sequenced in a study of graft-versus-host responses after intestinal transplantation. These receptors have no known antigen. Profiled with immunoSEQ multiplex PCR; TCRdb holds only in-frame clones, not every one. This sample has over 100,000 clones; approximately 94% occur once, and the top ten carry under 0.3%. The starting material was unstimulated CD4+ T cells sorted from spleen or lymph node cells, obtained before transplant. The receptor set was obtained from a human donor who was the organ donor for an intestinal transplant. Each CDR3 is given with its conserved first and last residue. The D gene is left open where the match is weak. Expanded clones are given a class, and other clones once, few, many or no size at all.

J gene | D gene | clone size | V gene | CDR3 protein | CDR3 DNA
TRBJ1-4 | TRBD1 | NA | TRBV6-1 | CASSEAGTGSEKLFF | TGTGCCAGCAGTGAAGCGGGGACAGGGTCTGAAAAACTGTTTTTT
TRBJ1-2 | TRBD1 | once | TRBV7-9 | CASSLTGDGYTF | TGTGCCAGCAGCCTCACAGGGGATGGCTACACCTTC
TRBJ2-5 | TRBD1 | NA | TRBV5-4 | CASSSRRGREETQYF | TGTGCCAGCAGTTCGAGAAGGGGGCGAGAAGAGACCCAGTACTTC
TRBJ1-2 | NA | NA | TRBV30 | CAWRPDNYYGYTF | TGTGCCTGGAGGCCGGACAACTACTATGGCTACACCTTC
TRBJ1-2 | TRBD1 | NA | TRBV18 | CASSPGTGGAGGYTF | TGTGCCAGCTCCCCCGGGACAGGGGGCGCTGGGGGCTACACCTTC
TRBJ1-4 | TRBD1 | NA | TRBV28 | CASISLGQAGEKLFF | TGTGCCAGCATCTCTTTAGGACAGGCAGGTGAAAAACTGTTTTTT
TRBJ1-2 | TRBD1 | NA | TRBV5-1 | CASSPPTGGHGYTF | TGCGCCAGCAGCCCCCCGACAGGGGGCCATGGCTACACCTTC
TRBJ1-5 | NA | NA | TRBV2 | CASSELKGQPQHF | TGTGCCAGCAGTGAATTGAAAGGTCAGCCCCAGCATTTT
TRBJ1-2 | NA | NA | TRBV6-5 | CASSSRPNYGYTF | TGTGCCAGCAGTTCGCGACCAAACTATGGCTACACCTTC
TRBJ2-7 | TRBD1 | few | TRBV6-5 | CASSYNQGVNYEQYF | TGTGCCAGCAGTTACAATCAGGGGGTGAACTACGAGCAGTACTTC
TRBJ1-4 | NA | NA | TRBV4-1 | CASSQAEWGLATNEKLFF | TGCGCCAGCAGCCAAGCAGAGTGGGGCCTTGCAACTAATGAAAAACTGTTTTTT
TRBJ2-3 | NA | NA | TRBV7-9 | CASSLTPRGSSTDTQYF | TGTGCCAGCAGCTTAACCCCCAGGGGCTCTAGCACAGATACGCAGTATTTT
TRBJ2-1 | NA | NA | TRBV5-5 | CASSKGPGNEQFF | TGTGCCAGCAGCAAGGGGCCCGGAAATGAGCAGTTCTTC
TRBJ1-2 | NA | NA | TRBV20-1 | CSASDSYGYTF | TGCAGTGCTTCCGACAGCTATGGCTACACCTTC
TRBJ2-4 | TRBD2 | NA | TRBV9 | CASSERAGPGGIQYF | TGTGCCAGCAGCGAGAGAGCGGGACCGGGTGGCATTCAGTACTTC
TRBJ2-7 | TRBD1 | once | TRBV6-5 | CASSEVDRGYEQYF | TGTGCCAGCAGTGAAGTAGACAGGGGCTACGAGCAGTACTTC
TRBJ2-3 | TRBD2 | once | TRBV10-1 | CASSPAGSGSADTQYF | TGCGCCAGCAGTCCAGCGGGTAGCGGGAGTGCAGATACGCAGTATTTT
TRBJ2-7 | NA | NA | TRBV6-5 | CASSYIGGTYEQYF | TGTGCCAGCAGTTACATCGGAGGGACCTACGAGCAGTACTTC
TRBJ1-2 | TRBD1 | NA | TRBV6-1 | CASSDIYRGEYGYTF | TGTGCCAGCAGTGATATATACAGGGGAGAGTATGGCTACACCTTC
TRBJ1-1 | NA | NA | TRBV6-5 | CASSRGNTEAFF | TGTGCCAGCAGTCGGGGGAACACTGAAGCTTTCTTT
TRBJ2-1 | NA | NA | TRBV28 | CASGVGQFF | TGTGCCAGCGGGGTCGGGCAGTTCTTC
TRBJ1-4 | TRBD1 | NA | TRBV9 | CASSLSTGGNEKLFF | TGTGCCAGCAGCTTATCGACAGGGGGGAATGAAAAACTGTTTTTT
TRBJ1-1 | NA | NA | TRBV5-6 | CASSLPSDRNTEAFF | TGTGCCAGCAGCTTGCCCTCGGACAGGAACACTGAAGCTTTCTTT
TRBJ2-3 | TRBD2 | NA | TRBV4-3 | CASSQDRREGLDTQYF | TGCGCCAGCAGCCAAGATAGGCGGGAGGGCCTCGATACGCAGTATTTT
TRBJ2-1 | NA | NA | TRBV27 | CASSLFGVGRGLGNEQFF | TGTGCCAGCAGTTTATTCGGGGTGGGGAGGGGGCTGGGGAATGAGCAGTTCTTC
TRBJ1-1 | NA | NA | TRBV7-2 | CASSLVAINTEAFF | TGTGCCAGCAGCTTAGTCGCAATAAACACTGAAGCTTTCTTT
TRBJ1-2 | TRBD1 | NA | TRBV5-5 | CASSPDRANYTF | TGTGCCAGCAGCCCGGACAGGGCTAACTACACCTTC
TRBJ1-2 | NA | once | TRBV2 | CASRGSLEGYTF | TGTGCCAGCAGGGGCTCCCTCGAGGGCTACACCTTC
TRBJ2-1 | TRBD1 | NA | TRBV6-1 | CASSDAGTGLNNEQFF | TGTGCCAGCAGTGACGCCGGGACAGGGTTAAACAATGAGCAGTTCTTC
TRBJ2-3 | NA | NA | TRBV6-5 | CASSSLFGTDTQYF | TGTGCCAGCAGTTCCCTTTTTGGCACAGATACGCAGTATTTT
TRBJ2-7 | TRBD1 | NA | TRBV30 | CAWSADRGRNYEQYF | TGTGCCTGGAGTGCCGACAGGGGGCGTAACTACGAGCAGTACTTC
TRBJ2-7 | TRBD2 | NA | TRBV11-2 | CASSPGGYEQYF | TGTGCCAGCAGCCCGGGGGGCTACGAGCAGTACTTC
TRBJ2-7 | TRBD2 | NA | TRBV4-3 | CASRRMVAGYYEQYF | TGCGCCAGCAGACGGATGGTAGCGGGGTATTACGAGCAGTACTTC
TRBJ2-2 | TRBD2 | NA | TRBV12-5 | CATSRALAGPGELFF | TGTGCTACCTCCCGGGCCCTAGCGGGACCCGGGGAGCTGTTTTTT
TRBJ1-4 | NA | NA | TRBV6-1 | CASSEGDANEKLFF | TGTGCCAGCAGTGAAGGGGACGCGAATGAAAAACTGTTTTTT
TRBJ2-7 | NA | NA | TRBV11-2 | CASSLTLGSSYEQYF | TGTGCCAGCAGCTTAACCCTAGGTAGCTCCTACGAGCAGTACTTC
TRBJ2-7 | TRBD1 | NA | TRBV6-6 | CASSYNPGQDEQYF | TGTGCCAGCAGCTATAATCCGGGACAGGACGAGCAGTACTTC
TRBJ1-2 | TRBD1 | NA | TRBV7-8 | CASSMTGGGYGYTF | TGTGCCAGCAGCATGACAGGGGGAGGTTATGGCTACACCTTC
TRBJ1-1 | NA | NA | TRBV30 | CAWDRALNTEAFF | TGTGCCTGGGACCGGGCTTTGAACACTGAAGCTTTCTTT
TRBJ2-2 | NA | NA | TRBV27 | CASSWVGRSGELFF | TGTGCCAGCAGTTGGGTCGGGAGATCCGGGGAGCTGTTTTTT
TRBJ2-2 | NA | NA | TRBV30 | CAWSFQGTGELFF | TGTGCCTGGAGTTTCCAGGGGACCGGGGAGCTGTTTTTT
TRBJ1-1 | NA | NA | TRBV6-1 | CASRVTYSNTEAFF | TGTGCCAGCAGGGTGACTTACTCAAACACTGAAGCTTTCTTT
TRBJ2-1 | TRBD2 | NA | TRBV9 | CASSGLAGEINEQFF | TGTGCCAGCAGCGGATTAGCGGGAGAGATTAATGAGCAGTTCTTC
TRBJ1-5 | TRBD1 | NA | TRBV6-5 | CASRRGQDPYQPQHF | TGTGCCAGCAGAAGGGGACAGGATCCATATCAGCCCCAGCATTTT
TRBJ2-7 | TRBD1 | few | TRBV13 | CASSSKYRGVYEQYF | TGTGCCAGCAGCTCTAAATACAGGGGGGTCTACGAGCAGTACTTC
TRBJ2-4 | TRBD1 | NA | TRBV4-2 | CASSAGQAQYF | TGTGCCAGCAGCGCTGGACAGGCTCAGTACTTC
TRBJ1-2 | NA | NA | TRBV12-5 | CASGLTGDYGYTF | TGTGCTAGTGGTTTGACCGGGGACTATGGCTACACCTTC
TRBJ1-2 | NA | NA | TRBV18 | CASSQKGEYYGYTF | TGTGCCAGCTCACAAAAGGGGGAATATTATGGCTACACCTTC
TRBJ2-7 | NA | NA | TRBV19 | CATLEWAGSPREQYF | TGTGCCACCCTAGAGTGGGCGGGAAGCCCCCGCGAGCAGTACTTC
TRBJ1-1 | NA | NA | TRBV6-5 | CASSYVGRVTEAFF | TGTGCCAGCAGTTACGTGGGGCGGGTCACTGAAGCTTTCTTT
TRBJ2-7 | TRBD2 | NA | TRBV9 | CASSDGLAGYEQYF | TGTGCCAGCAGCGACGGACTAGCGGGTTACGAGCAGTACTTC
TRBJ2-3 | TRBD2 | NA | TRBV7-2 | CASSLLPSGTRGNTDTQYF | TGTGCCAGCAGCTTACTCCCTAGCGGGACCCGTGGGAACACAGATACGCAGTATTTT
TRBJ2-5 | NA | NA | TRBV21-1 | CASSPHSGVGETQYF | TGTGCCAGCAGCCCTCACTCGGGGGTAGGGGAGACCCAGTACTTC
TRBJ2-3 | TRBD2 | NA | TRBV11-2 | CASTPGRFADTQYF | TGTGCCAGCACCCCCGGGAGGTTCGCCGATACGCAGTATTTT
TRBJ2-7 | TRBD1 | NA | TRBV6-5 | CASSVAGQGNEQYF | TGTGCCAGCAGTGTGGCGGGACAGGGAAACGAGCAGTACTTC